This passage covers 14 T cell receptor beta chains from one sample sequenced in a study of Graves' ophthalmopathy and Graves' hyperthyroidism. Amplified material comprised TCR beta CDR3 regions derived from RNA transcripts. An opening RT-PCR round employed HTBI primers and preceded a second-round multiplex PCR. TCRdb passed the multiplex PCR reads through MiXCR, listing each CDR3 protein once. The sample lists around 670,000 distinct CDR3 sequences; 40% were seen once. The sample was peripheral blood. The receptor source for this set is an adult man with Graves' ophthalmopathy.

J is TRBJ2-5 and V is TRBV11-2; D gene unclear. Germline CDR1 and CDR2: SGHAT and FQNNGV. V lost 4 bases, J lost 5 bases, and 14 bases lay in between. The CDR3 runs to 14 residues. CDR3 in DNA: TGTGCCAGCAGCTACTCGACCGTAATGGAGACCCAGTACTTC. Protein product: CASSYSTVMETQYF.

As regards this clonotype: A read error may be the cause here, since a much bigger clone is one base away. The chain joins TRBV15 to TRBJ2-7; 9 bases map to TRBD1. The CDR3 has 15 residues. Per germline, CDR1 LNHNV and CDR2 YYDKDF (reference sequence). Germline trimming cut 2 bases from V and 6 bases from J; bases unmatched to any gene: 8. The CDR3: CATSRTRDRDGEQYF. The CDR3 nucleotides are TGTGCCACCAGCAGAACCCGGGACAGGGATGGCGAGCAGTACTTC.

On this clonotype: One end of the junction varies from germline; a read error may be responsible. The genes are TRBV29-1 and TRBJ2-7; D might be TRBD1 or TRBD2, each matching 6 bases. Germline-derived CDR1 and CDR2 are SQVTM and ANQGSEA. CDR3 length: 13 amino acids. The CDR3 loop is CSVDLGGTGELYF. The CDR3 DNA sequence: TGCAGCGTTGATTTGGGGGGCACCGGGGAGCTGTACTTC.

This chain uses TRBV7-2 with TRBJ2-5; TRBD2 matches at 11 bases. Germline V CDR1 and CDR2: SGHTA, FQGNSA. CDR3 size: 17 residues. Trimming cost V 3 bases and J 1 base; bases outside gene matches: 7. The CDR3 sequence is CASSLTLLAGAQETQYF. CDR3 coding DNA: TGTGCCAGCAGCTTGACCCTACTAGCGGGGGCCCAAGAGACCCAGTACTTC.

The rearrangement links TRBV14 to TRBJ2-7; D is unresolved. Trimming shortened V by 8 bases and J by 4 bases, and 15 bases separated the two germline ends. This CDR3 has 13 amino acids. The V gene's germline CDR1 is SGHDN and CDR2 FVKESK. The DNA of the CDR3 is TGTGCCAGCTCACCGATCCAAACTTACGAGCAGTACTTC. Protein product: CASSPIQTYEQYF. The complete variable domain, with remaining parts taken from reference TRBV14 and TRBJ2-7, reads EAGVTQFPSHSVIEKGQTVTLRCDPISGHDNLYWYRRVMGKEIKFLLHFVKESKQDESGMPNNRFLAERTGGTYSTLKVQPAELEDSGVYFCASSPIQTYEQYFGPGTRLTVT.

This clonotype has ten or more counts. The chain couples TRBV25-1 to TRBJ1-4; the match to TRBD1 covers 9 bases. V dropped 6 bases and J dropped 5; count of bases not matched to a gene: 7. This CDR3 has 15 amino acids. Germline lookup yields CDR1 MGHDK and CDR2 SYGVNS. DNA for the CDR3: TGTGCCAGCAGAGTACCCGGGACAGGGAATGAAAAACTGTTTTTT. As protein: CASRVPGTGNEKLFF.

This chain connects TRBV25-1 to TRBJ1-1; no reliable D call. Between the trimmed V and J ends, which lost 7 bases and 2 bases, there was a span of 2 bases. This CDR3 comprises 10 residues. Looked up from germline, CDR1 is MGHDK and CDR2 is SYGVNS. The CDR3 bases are TGTGCCAGCATTAACACTGAAGCTTTCTTT. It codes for CASINTEAFF.

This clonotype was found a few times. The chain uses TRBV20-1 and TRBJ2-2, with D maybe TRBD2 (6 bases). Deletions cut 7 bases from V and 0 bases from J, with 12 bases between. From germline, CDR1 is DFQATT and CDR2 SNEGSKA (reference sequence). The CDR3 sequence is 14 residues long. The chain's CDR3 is CSVPSDANTGELFF. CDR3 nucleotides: TGCAGTGTGCCTAGCGACGCGAACACCGGGGAGCTGTTTTTT.

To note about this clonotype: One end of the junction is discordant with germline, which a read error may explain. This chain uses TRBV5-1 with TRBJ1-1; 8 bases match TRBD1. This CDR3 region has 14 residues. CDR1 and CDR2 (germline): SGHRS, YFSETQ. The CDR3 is CASSLAQGGFEAFF. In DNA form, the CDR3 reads TGTGCCAGCAGCTTGGCACAGGGGGGATTTGAAGCTTTCTTT. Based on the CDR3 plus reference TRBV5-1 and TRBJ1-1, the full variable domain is KAGVTQTPRYLIKTRGQQVTLSCSPISGHRSVSWYQQTPGQGLQFLFEYFSETQRNKGNFPGRFSGRQFSNSRSEMNVSTLELGDSALYLCASSLAQGGFEAFFGQGTRLTVV.

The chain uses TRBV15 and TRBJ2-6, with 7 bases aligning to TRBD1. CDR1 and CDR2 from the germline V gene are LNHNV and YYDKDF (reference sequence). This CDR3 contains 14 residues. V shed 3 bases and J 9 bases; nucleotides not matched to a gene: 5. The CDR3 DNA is TGTGCCACCAGCAGGGGACAGATAGACAACGTCCTGACTTTC. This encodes CATSRGQIDNVLTF.

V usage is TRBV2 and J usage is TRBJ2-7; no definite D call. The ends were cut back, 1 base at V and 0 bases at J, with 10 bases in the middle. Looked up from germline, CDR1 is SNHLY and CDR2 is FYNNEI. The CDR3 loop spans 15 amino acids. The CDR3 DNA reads TGTGCCAGCAGTGAAGGGGTTTTTAGCTCCTACGAGCAGTACTTC. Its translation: CASSEGVFSSYEQYF.

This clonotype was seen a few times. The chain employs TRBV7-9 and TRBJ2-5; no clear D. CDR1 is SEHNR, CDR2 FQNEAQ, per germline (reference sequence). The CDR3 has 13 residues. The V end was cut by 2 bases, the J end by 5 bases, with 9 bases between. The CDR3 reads CASSLTPLETQYF. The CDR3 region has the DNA TGTGCCAGCAGCTTAACTCCGTTGGAGACCCAGTACTTC.

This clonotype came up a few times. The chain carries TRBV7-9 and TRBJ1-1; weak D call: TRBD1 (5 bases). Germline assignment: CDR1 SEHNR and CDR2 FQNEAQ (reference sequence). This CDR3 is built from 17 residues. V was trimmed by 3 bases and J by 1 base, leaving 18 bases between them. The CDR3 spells CASSLGGRLTANTEAFF. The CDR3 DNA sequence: TGTGCCAGCAGCTTGGGGGGGAGGTTGACGGCGAACACTGAAGCTTTCTTT.

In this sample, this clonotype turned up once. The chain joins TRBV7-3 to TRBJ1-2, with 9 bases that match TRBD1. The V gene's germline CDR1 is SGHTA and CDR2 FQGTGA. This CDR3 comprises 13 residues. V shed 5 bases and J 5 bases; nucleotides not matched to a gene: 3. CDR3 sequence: CASSQQGAYGYTF. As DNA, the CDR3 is TGTGCCAGCAGCCAACAGGGGGCGTATGGCTACACCTTC.